The TCR beta chain under discussion was sequenced for a study of T cells in Graves' hyperthyroidism and ophthalmopathy. Clinical symptoms, serum thyroxine and TRAb, thyroid ultrasound and orbital computed tomography together formed the diagnostic basis. CDR3 size: 16 residues. V lost 5 bases and J lost 12; bases outside the gene matches: 14. CDR1 SGHVS and CDR2 FQNEAQ come from the germline V gene. TCR beta CDR3 regions were amplified from RNA. HTBI primers drove first-round RT-PCR of the TCR CDR3. TCRdb used MiXCR to reprocess the multiplex PCR reads, holding one entry per CDR3 protein. Among hundreds of thousands of distinct CDR3 sequences listed, less than 25% were seen once. To note about this clonotype: Its antigen remains unknown. A much larger clone is a single base away; this may be a read error.

General study results and limits: Progression to ophthalmopathy was predicted a median of roughly 6.5 months early. A model of 13 V-J pairs discriminated ophthalmopathy from stable hyperthyroidism.

The clonotype comes from a man aged 25 to 45 with Graves' ophthalmopathy. The sample comprised blood. The genes are TRBV7-8 and TRBJ2-1; 12 positions match TRBD1. The CDR3 sequence: CASSARPGQGADGQFF. CDR3 nucleotides: TGTGCCAGCAGCGCCCGTCCGGGACAGGGGGCCGATGGGCAGTTCTTC. Full variable domain (rest looked up from reference TRBV7-8 and TRBJ2-1): GAGVSQSPRYKVAKRGQDVALRCDPISGHVSLFWYQQALGQGPEFLTYFQNEAQLDKSGLPSDRFFAERPEGSVSTLKIQRTQQEDSAVYLCASSARPGQGADGQFFGPGTRLTVL.